The 27 T cell receptor beta chains reported below all come from one sample, sequenced in a study of blood T cell repertoires in COVID-19. Data came from immunoSEQ multiplex PCR; TCRdb stores just in-frame clones and leaves some out. The sample lists some 300,000 clones; around 92% were seen once. Material: peripheral blood. These receptors all come from a young woman with COVID-19, enrolled during active disease.

The J gene is TRBJ2-4, the V gene TRBV4-3; 9 bases match TRBD2. Unmatched junction bases numbered 12, after V lost 0 bases and J lost 6 bases. The CDR3 covers 18 residues. Germline CDR1 is LGHNA and CDR2 is YSLEER. CDR3 nucleotide sequence: TGCGCCAGCAGCCAAGACCGTAGCGGGGGATGGGAGGGAAACATTCAGTACTTC. It codes for CASSQDRSGGWEGNIQYF.

The rearrangement joins TRBV6-2 or TRBV6-3 to TRBJ1-5; D not resolved. The CDR3 is 15 residues long. V was shortened by 0 bases and J by 7 bases, with 13 bases between the two germline ends. The germline CDR1 and CDR2 sequences are MNHEY and SVGEGT. Here the CDR3 reads CASSYSPDGAQPQHF. The CDR3 DNA is TGTGCCAGCAGTTACTCGCCAGACGGAGCCCAGCCCCAGCATTTT.

This chain connects TRBV24-1 to TRBJ2-3; 11 nucleotides match TRBD2. J was trimmed by 4 bases and V by 4 bases; bases with no gene match: 3. There are 15 residues in the CDR3. Looked up from germline, CDR1 is KGHDR and CDR2 is SFDVKD. DNA of the CDR3: TGTGCCACCAGTGAAAGTAGCGGGGGGGCAGATACGCAGTATTTT. Protein sequence: CATSESSGGADTQYF.

This rearrangement joins TRBV29-1 to TRBJ1-2, with D unclear. The CDR3 extends over 16 amino acids. Germline V lookup: CDR1 SQVTM, CDR2 ANQGSEA. Trimming took off 6 bases at V and 4 bases at J, with 24 bases between the two ends. CDR3 coding DNA: TGCAGCGTAGTGGGGAGGACGGAAGCCTTCCTCTATGGCTACACCTTC. Residues: CSVVGRTEAFLYGYTF.

V usage is TRBV6-5 and J usage is TRBJ2-5, with 12 bases aligning to TRBD2. Germline V gene lookup returns CDR1 MNHEY and CDR2 SVGAGI. The CDR3 has 15 residues. V dropped 6 bases and J dropped 5; count of bases not matched to a gene: 7. The CDR3 DNA is TGTGCCAGCAGGAGACTAGCGGGGGCCGGGGAGACCCAGTACTTC. Translated: CASRRLAGAGETQYF.

This clone was counted between two and nine times. This chain links TRBV18 with TRBJ1-2, with a possible D match to TRBD1 (5 bases). V lost 2 bases and J lost 3, with 10 bases in between. Germline loops: CDR1 KGHSH, CDR2 LQKENI. The CDR3 totals 14 residues. The CDR3 sequence is CASSPAGLDYGYTF. CDR3 nucleotide sequence: TGTGCCAGCTCACCAGCGGGACTCGACTATGGCTACACCTTC. Together with reference TRBV18 and TRBJ1-2, the CDR3 gives the full variable domain: NAGVMQNPRHLVRRRGQEARLRCSPMKGHSHVYWYRQLPEEGLKFMVYLQKENIIDESGMPKERFSAEFPKEGPSILRIQQVVRGDSAAYFCASSPAGLDYGYTFGSGTRLTVV.

The rearrangement links TRBV2 to TRBJ1-5; unclear D gene. The CDR3 totals 14 residues. In germline, CDR1 is SNHLY, CDR2 FYNNEI. Trimming removed 6 bases at V and 4 bases at J, with 13 bases between. This CDR3 is CASSTREVNQPQHF. The CDR3 nucleotides are TGTGCCAGCAGCACACGCGAGGTAAATCAGCCCCAGCATTTT.

This clone appeared once. The V gene is TRBV12-3 or TRBV12-4, the J gene TRBJ2-5; D is possibly TRBD2 (5 bases). With 4 bases removed from V and 3 bases from J, the gap between germline ends came to 9 bases. CDR3 size: 13 residues. The DNA for the CDR3 is TGTGCCAGCAGTTCCCGGGAAAAAGAGACCCAGTACTTC. This gives the protein CASSSREKETQYF.

The genes are TRBV25-1 and TRBJ1-2, with D perhaps matching TRBD1 (5 bases). CDR1 and CDR2 (germline): MGHDK, SYGVNS. Trimming cost V 3 bases and J 11 bases, with 16 bases left between them. The CDR3 extends over 13 amino acids. This CDR3 is CASSDPSKGKYTF. As DNA, the CDR3 is TGTGCCAGCAGTGACCCTAGTAAGGGGAAATACACCTTC.

This clone was detected a few times. V is TRBV9 and J is TRBJ1-2; a weak D match, TRBD1 (5 bases). V was trimmed by 5 bases and J by 4 bases, leaving 18 bases between them. The germline CDR1 and CDR2 sequences are SGDLS and YYNGEE. This CDR3 contains 15 residues. CDR3 in amino acids: CASSSIVDSLYGYTF. In nucleotides, the CDR3 is TGTGCCAGCAGTTCCATAGTAGACAGTCTCTATGGCTACACCTTC.

The J gene is TRBJ2-3, the V gene TRBV5-1; 11 bases map to TRBD2. V was clipped by 0 bases and J by 3 bases; unmatched bases: 3. Germline values: CDR1 SGHRS, CDR2 YFSETQ. The CDR3 sequence is 16 residues long. The CDR3 coding sequence is TGCGCCAGCAGCTTGGGGCTAGCGGGGGGAACAGATACGCAGTATTTT. As protein: CASSLGLAGGTDTQYF. Together with reference TRBV5-1 and TRBJ2-3, the CDR3 gives the full variable domain: KAGVTQTPRYLIKTRGQQVTLSCSPISGHRSVSWYQQTPGQGLQFLFEYFSETQRNKGNFPGRFSGRQFSNSRSEMNVSTLELGDSALYLCASSLGLAGGTDTQYFGPGTRLTVL.

The CDR3 sequence: CASSRGADTGELFF. DNA for the CDR3: TGTGCCAGCAGCCGGGGGGCGGACACCGGGGAGCTGTTTTTT. The V gene is TRBV6-4, the J gene TRBJ2-2; a possible D gene is TRBD2 (7 bases). The V end lost 6 bases, the J end lost 3 bases, and 11 bases lay between the germline ends. Germline lookup yields CDR1 MRHNA and CDR2 SNTAGT. The CDR3 has 14 residues.

The chain has TRBV19 and TRBJ1-3, with TRBD1 matching 8 bases. Germline CDR1 LNHDA, CDR2 SQIVND (reference sequence). V was pared by 4 bases and J by 5 bases, with 4 bases of the junction left unmatched. The CDR3 sequence is 14 residues long. The CDR3 reads CASSRTGYRNTIYF. The CDR3 nucleotides read TGTGCCAGTAGTAGGACAGGGTATAGAAACACCATATATTTT.

The chain has TRBV6-5 and TRBJ1-5, with 9 bases that match TRBD1. From germline, CDR1 is MNHEY and CDR2 SVGAGI. Trimming took 6 bases from V and 4 from J; bases not matched to a gene: 7. CDR3 length: 15 residues. CDR3 coding DNA: TGTGCCAGCAGCCGGGGACAGGGCGTAAATCAGCCCCAGCATTTT. Its protein product is CASSRGQGVNQPQHF.

This chain uses TRBV6-5 with TRBJ1-1; weak D call: TRBD1 (6 bases). The length of the CDR3 is 14 residues. V was cut by 0 bases and J by 1 base, with 6 bases left in between. Per the germline V gene, CDR1 is MNHEY and CDR2 is SVGAGI. CDR3: CASSYSGANTEAFF. CDR3 in DNA: TGTGCCAGCAGTTACTCGGGGGCGAACACTGAAGCTTTCTTT.

For the CDR3, the DNA is TGTGCCACCAGTCTTGGGGGCGTGGGCAATGAGCAGTTCTTC. This encodes CATSLGGVGNEQFF. The V call is TRBV15, the J call TRBJ2-1; maybe TRBD1 (6 bases). The CDR3 runs 14 residues. Per germline, CDR1 LNHNV and CDR2 YYDKDF (reference sequence). The germline V and J ends were trimmed by 6 bases and 6 bases, with 15 bases remaining between them.

The rearrangement joins TRBV11-2 to TRBJ1-1, with D maybe TRBD1 (5 bases). This CDR3 spans 15 amino acids. Trimming stripped 5 bases from V and 2 bases from J, with 15 bases between. Germline CDR1 reads SGHAT; CDR2 reads FQNNGV. The CDR3 spells CASSPPLTVNTEAFF. The CDR3 DNA reads as TGTGCCAGCAGCCCCCCGCTGACAGTTAACACTGAAGCTTTCTTT.

The gene calls are TRBV4-2 and TRBJ2-7, with 12 positions matching TRBD1. This CDR3 has 15 residues. Trimming at V came to 2 bases and at J to 5 bases, leaving 4 bases not matched to a gene. The germline V gene has CDR1 LGHNA and CDR2 YNFKEQ. The CDR3 reads CASSQSGTGGHEQYF. As DNA, the CDR3 is TGTGCCAGCAGCCAATCTGGGACAGGGGGCCACGAGCAGTACTTC.

The chain couples TRBV11-2 to TRBJ1-4; no definite D call. Germline CDR1 reads SGHAT; CDR2 reads FQNNGV. The length of the CDR3 is 17 residues. V was trimmed by 1 base and J by 8 bases, leaving 20 bases between them. The CDR3 here is CASSLVNRGVGREKLFF. CDR3 nucleotide sequence: TGTGCCAGCAGCTTAGTGAATCGCGGGGTAGGAAGAGAAAAACTGTTTTTT.

This rearrangement joins TRBV19 to TRBJ2-3; 9 nucleotides line up with TRBD2. The CDR3 is 16 amino acids. The trim removed 4 bases at V and 5 bases at J, leaving 10 bases unmatched. The germline V gene encodes CDR1 LNHDA and CDR2 SQIVND (reference sequence). Here the CDR3 reads CASSTPLAGEIDTQYF. CDR3 nucleotide sequence: TGTGCCAGTAGTACGCCACTAGCGGGTGAGATAGATACGCAGTATTTT.

The gene calls are TRBV7-2 and TRBJ2-7, with D perhaps TRBD2 (6 bases). Trimming shortened V by 1 base and J by 6 bases, and 13 bases separated the two germline ends. The CDR3 runs 14 residues. Germline V gene sequence: CDR1 SGHTA, CDR2 FQGNSA. The CDR3 sequence: CASSLVIVGSEQYF. The CDR3 coding sequence is TGTGCCAGCAGCTTAGTGATCGTCGGGAGCGAGCAGTACTTC.

This CDR3 is CASSVRWTGAHGYTF. CDR3 sequence (DNA): TGTGCCAGCAGTGTCCGATGGACAGGGGCCCATGGCTACACCTTC. The J gene is TRBJ1-2, the V gene TRBV5-4; 9 bases line up with TRBD1. V trimming: 5 bases; J trimming: 6 bases; junction bases outside the gene matches: 11. The germline V gene encodes CDR1 SGHNT and CDR2 YYREEE (reference sequence). The CDR3 is made up of 15 amino acids.

This rearrangement joins TRBV19 to TRBJ1-3; D is uncertain. Germline V gene sequence: CDR1 LNHDA, CDR2 SQIVND (reference sequence). This CDR3 has 14 residues. Trimming took 3 bases from V and 0 from J, leaving 6 bases between them. CDR3: CASSITSSGNTIYF. The CDR3 coding sequence is TGTGCCAGTAGTATCACAAGCTCTGGAAACACCATATATTTT.

The chain is built from TRBV4-2 and TRBJ2-1; D unclear. Trimming removed 0 bases at V and 4 bases at J, with 13 bases between. Germline V gives CDR1 LGHNA, CDR2 YNFKEQ. This CDR3 comprises 16 residues. The CDR3 here is CASSQERASIYNEQFF. CDR3 bases: TGTGCCAGCAGCCAAGAGCGTGCTTCTATTTACAATGAGCAGTTCTTC.

The chain employs TRBV6-6 and TRBJ2-7, with 9 bases that match TRBD1. In germline, CDR1 is MNHNY, CDR2 SVGAGI (reference sequence). J gave up 0 bases and V 5 bases, and 8 bases lay outside the gene matches. CDR3 length: 16 amino acids. CDR3 in amino acids: CASSPSEGQGSYEQYV. CDR3 DNA sequence: TGTGCCAGCAGTCCCTCGGAGGGACAGGGCTCCTACGAGCAGTACGTC.

This chain links TRBV6-2 or TRBV6-3 with TRBJ1-1; weak D call: TRBD1 (5 bases). The CDR3 runs to 15 residues. Germline V CDR1 and CDR2: MNHEY, SVGEGT. V was clipped by 4 bases and J by 1 base, with 13 bases between them. Here the CDR3 DNA reads TGTGCCAGCAGTTGGAAAGGCAGGGCGAACACTGAAGCTTTCTTT. Residues: CASSWKGRANTEAFF.

The rearrangement uses TRBV6-5 and TRBJ2-5; D remains unclear. This CDR3 has 12 residues. From germline, CDR1 is MNHEY and CDR2 SVGAGI. V was shortened by 5 bases and J by 5 bases, with 9 bases between the two germline ends. This chain's CDR3 is CASSTTRETQYF. The CDR3 bases are TGTGCCAGCAGTACGACGCGGGAGACCCAGTACTTC.